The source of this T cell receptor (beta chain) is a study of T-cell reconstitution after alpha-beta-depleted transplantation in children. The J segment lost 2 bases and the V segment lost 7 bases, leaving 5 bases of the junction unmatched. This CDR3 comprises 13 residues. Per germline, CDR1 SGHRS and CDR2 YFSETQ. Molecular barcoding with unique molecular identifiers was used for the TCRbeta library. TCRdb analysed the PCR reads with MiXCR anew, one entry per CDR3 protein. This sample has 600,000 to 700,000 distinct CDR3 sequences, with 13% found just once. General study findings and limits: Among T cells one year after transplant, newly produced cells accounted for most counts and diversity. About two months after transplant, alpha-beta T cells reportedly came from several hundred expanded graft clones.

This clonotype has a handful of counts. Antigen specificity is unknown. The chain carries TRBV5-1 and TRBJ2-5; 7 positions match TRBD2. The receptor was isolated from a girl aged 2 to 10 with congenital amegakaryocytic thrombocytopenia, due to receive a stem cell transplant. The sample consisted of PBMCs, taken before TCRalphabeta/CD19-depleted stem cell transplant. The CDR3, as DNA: TGCGCCAGCCGGGAGCGGGATCAAGAGACCCAGTACTTC. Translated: CASRERDQETQYF.